The source of this TCR beta chain is a study of blood T cell repertoires in COVID-19. Overall study context: PBMCs, B-cell-depleted T cells, or T cells provided the cDNA or gDNA that made up the material.

The table came from immunoSEQ multiplex PCR; TCRdb's copy has only in-frame clones and leaves some out. The data contain some 200,000 clones, about nine tenths of them singletons. Concerning this clone itself: The same CDR3 can be traced to other DNA sequences in this sample.

The sequence was collected from an elderly man with acute or convalescent COVID-19. Sequenced material: peripheral blood.

The DNA for the CDR3 is TGTGCCAGCAGTAGACCAGCGGGAGGGCCGGAGACCCAGTACTTC. It codes for CASSRPAGGPETQYF. V is TRBV25-1 and J is TRBJ2-5; 10 positions match TRBD2. There are 15 residues in the CDR3. Germline V gives CDR1 MGHDK, CDR2 SYGVNS. The V and J ends lost 5 bases and 5 bases, in that order; junction bases with no gene match: 8.